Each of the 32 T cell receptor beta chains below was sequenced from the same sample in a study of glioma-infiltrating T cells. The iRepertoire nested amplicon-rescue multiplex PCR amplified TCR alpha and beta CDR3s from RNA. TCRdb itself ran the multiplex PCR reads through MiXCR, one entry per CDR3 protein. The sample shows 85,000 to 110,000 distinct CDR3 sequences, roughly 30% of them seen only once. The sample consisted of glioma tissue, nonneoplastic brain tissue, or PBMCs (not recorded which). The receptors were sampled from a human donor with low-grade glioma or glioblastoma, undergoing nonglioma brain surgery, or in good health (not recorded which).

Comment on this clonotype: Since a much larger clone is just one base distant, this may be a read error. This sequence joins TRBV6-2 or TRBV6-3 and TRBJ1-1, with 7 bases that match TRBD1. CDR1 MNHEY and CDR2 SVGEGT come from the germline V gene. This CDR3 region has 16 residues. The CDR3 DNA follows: TGTGCCAGCATTCTCAACCCAGGGGGAGTGAACACTGGAGCTTTCTTT. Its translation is CASILNPGGVNTGAFF.

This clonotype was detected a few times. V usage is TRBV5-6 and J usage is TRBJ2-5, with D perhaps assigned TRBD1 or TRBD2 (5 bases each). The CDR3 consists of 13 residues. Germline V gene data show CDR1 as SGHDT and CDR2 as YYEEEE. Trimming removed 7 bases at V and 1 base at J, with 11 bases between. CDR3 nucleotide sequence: TGTGCCAGCCTACTGGGGGTCCAAGAGACCCAGTACTTC. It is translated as CASLLGVQETQYF.

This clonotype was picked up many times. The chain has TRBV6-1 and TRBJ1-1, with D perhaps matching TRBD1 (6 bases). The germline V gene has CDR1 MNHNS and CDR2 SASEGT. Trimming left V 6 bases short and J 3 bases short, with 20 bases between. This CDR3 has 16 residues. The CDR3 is CASSRDNQPGYTEAFF. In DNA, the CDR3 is TGTGCCAGCAGCCGGGACAACCAACCGGGGTACACTGAAGCTTTCTTT.

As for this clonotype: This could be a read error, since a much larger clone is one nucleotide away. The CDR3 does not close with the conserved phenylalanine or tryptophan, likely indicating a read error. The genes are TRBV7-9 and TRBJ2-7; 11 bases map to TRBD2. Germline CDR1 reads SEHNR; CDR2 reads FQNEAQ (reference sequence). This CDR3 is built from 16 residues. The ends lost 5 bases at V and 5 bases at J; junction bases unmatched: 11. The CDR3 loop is CASSDSGGDPSHEQYL. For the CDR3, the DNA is TGTGCCAGCAGCGATAGCGGGGGGGATCCTAGCCACGAGCAGTACTTA.

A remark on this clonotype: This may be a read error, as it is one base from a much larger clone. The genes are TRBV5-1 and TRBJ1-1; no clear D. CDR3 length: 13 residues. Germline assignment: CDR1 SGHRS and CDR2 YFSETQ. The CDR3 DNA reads TGCGCCAGCAGCTTGGCCTGGAACACTGGAGCTTTCTTT. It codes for CASSLAWNTGAFF.

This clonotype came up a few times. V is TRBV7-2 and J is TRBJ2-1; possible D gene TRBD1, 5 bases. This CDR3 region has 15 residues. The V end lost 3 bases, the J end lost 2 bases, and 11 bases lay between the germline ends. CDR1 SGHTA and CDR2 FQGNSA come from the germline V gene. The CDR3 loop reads CASSFPGLTYNEQFF. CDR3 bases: TGTGCCAGCAGCTTTCCAGGGTTAACCTACAATGAGCAGTTCTTC.

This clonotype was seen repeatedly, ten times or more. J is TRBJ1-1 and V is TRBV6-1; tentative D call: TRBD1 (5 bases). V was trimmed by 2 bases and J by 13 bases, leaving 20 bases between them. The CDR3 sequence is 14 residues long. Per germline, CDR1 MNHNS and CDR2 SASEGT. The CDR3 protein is CASSETRDWSSYFF. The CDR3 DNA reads TGTGCCAGCAGTGAAACTAGGGACTGGAGTAGTTATTTCTTT.

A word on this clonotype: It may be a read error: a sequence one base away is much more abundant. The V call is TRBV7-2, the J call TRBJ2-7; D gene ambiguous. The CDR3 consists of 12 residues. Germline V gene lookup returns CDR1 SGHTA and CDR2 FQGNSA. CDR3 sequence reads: CASRLNSYVQYF. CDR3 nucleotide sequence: TGTGCCAGCAGGCTTAACTCCTACGTGCAGTACTTC.

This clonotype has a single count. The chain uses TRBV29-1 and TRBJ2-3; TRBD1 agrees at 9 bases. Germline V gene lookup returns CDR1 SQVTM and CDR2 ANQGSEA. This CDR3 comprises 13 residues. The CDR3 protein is CIFGQGTTDTQYF. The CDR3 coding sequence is TGCATCTTTGGACAGGGGACCACAGATACGCAGTATTTT.

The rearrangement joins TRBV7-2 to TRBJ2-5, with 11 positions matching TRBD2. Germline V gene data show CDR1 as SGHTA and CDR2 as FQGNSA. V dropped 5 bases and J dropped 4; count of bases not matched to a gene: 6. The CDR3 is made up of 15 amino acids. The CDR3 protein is CTSSQATSGGETQYF. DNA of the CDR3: TGTACCAGCAGCCAAGCCACTAGCGGGGGAGAGACCCAGTACTTC.

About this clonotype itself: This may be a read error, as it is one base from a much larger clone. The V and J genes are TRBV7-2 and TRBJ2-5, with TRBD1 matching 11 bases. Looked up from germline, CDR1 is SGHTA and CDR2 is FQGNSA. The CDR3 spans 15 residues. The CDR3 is CASSLWTGGTETRYF. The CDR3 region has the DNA TGTGCCAGCAGCTTATGGACAGGGGGCACAGAGACCCGGTACTTC.

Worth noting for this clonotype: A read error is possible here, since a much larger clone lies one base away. This CDR3 reads CSATLAVGIPNEQFF. The CDR3 DNA follows: TGCAGTGCTACCCTAGCGGTGGGAATCCCCAATGAGCAGTTCTTC. The chain employs TRBV20-1 and TRBJ2-1; TRBD2 aligns across 7 bases. This CDR3 has 15 amino acids. Trimming at V came to 4 bases and at J to 6 bases, leaving 12 bases not matched to a gene. The germline CDR1 and CDR2 sequences are DFQATT and SNEGSKA (reference sequence).

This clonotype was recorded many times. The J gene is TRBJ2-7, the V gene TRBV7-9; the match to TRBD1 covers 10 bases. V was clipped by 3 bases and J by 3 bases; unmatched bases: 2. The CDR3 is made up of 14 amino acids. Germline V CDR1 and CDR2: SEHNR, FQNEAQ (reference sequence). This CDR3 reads CASSLTGGSYEQYF. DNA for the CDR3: TGTGCCAGCAGCTTGACAGGGGGCAGCTACGAGCAGTACTTC. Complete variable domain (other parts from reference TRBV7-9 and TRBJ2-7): DTGVSQNPRHKITKRGQNVTFRCDPISEHNRLYWYRQTLGQGPEFLTYFQNEAQLEKSRLLSDRFSAERPKGSFSTLEIQRTEQGDSAMYLCASSLTGGSYEQYFGPGTRLTVT.

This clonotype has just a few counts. Here the CDR3 DNA reads TGCAGCGTTGAGGGACCCCGGCAGGGGATGGAAGAGCAGTACTTC. Translating it yields CSVEGPRQGMEEQYF. The rearrangement joins TRBV29-1 to TRBJ2-7, with D possibly TRBD1 on 6 matching bases. The CDR3 extends over 15 amino acids. V was trimmed by 3 bases and J by 7 bases, leaving 22 bases between them. Germline V gene sequence: CDR1 SQVTM, CDR2 ANQGSEA.

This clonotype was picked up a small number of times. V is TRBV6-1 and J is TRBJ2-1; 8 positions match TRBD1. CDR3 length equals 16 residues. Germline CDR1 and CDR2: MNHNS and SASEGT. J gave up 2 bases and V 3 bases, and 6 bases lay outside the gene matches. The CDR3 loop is CASSDEGQGTYNEQFF. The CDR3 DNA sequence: TGTGCCAGCAGTGACGAAGGACAGGGCACCTACAATGAGCAGTTCTTC.

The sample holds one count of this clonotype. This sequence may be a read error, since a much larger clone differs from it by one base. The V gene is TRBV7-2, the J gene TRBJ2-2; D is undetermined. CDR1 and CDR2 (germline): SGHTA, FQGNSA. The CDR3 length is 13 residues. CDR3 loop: CANSPVRSGELFF. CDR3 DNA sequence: TGTGCCAACAGCCCCGTGAGGTCCGGGGAGCTGTTTTTT.

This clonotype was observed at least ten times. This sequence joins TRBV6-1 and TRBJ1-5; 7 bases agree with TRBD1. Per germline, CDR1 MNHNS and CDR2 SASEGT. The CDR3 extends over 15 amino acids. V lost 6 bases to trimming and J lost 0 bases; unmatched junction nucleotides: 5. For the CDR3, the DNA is TGTGCCAGCAGCTGGGACAGACCTAGCAATCAGCCCCAGCATTTT. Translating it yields CASSWDRPSNQPQHF.

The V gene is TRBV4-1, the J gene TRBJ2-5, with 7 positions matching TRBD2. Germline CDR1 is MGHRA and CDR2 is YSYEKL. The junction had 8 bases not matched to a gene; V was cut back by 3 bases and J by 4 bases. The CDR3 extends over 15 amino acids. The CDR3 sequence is CASSHQPAGSETQYF. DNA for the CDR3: TGCGCCAGCAGCCACCAACCAGCGGGGTCAGAGACCCAGTACTTC.

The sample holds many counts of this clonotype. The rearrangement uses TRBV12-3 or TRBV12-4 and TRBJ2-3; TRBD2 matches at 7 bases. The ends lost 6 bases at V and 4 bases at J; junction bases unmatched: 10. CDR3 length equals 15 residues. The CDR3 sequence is CASSPRDYGSDTQYF. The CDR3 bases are TGTGCCAGCAGCCCCCGGGACTATGGATCAGATACGCAGTATTTT.

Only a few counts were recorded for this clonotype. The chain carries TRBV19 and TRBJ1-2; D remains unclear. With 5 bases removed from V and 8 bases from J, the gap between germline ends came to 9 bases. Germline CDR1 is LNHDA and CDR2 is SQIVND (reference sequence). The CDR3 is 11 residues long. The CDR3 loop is CASSFQWGYTF. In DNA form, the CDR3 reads TGTGCCAGTAGTTTTCAATGGGGCTACACCTTC.

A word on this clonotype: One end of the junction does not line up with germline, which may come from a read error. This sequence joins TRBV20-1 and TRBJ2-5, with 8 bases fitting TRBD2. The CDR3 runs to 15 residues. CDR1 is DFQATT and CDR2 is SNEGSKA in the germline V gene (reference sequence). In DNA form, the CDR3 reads TGCAGTGATAGAAGACTCAGCGGGGGAAAGGAGACCCAGTACTTC. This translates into CSDRRLSGGKETQYF.

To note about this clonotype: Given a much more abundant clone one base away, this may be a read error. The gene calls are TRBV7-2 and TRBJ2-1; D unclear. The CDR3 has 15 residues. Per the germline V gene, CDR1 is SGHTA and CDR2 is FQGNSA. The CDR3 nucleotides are TGCGCCAGCAGCCAAGATCGGACCACCTACAATGAGCAGTTATTC. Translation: CASSQDRTTYNEQLF.

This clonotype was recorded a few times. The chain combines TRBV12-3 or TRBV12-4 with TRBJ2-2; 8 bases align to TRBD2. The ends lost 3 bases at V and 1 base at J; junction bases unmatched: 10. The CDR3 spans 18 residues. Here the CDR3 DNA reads TGTGCCAGCAGTTTTGGGGGCGGGGGGTTGGGGAACACCGGGGAGCTGTTTTTT. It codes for CASSFGGGGLGNTGELFF.

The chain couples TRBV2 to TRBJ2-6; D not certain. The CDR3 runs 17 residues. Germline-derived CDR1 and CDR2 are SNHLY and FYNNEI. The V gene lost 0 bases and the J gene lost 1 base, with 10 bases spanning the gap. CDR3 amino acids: CASSEADPFSGANVLTF. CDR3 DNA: TGTGCCAGCAGTGAAGCGGATCCCTTTTCTGGGGCCAACGTCCTGACTTTC.

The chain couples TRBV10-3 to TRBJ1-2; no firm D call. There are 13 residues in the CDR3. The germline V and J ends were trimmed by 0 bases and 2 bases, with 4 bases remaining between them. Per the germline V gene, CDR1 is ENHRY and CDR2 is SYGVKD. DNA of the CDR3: TGTGCCATCAGTGAGTCGATGAACTATGGCTACACCTTC. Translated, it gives CAISESMNYGYTF.

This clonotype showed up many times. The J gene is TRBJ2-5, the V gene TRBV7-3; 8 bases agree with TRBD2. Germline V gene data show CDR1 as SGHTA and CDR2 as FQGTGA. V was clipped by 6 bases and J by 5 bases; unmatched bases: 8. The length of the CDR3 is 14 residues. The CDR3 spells CASSPGGATETQYF. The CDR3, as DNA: TGTGCCAGCAGTCCCGGGGGGGCAACGGAGACCCAGTACTTC.

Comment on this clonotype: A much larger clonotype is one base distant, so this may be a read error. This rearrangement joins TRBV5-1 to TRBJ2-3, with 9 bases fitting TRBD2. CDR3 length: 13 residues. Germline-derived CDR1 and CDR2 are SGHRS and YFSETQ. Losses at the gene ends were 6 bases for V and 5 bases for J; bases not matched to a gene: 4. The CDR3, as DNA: TGCGCCAGCAATAGCGGGGGAGGAGATACGCAGTATTTT. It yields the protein CASNSGGGDTQYF.

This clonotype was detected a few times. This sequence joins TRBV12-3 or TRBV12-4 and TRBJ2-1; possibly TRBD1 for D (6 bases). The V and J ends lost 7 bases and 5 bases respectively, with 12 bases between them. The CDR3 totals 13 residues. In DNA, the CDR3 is TGTGCCAGCAAGACAGGCACCCACAATGAGCAGTTCTTC. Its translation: CASKTGTHNEQFF.

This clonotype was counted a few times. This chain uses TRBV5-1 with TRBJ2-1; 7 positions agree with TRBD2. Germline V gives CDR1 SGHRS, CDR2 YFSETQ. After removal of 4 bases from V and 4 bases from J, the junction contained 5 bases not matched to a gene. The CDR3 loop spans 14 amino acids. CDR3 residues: CASSRRGEYNEQFF. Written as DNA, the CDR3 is TGCGCCAGCAGCCGACGGGGGGAATACAATGAGCAGTTCTTC.

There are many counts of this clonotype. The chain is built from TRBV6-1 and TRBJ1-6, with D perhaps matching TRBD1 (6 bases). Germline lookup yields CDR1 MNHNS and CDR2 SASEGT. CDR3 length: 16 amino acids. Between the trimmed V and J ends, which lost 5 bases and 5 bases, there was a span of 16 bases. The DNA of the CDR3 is TGTGCCAGCAGTCGGACACGACAGGTTGATAATTCACCCCTCCACTTT. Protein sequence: CASSRTRQVDNSPLHF.

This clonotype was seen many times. The CDR3 region is CASSLDRGHTEAFF. The CDR3 nucleotides are TGTGCCAGCAGTTTAGACAGGGGGCACACTGAAGCTTTCTTT. The chain employs TRBV27 and TRBJ1-1; the match to TRBD1 covers 10 bases. This CDR3 is 14 amino acids long. V was pared by 2 bases and J by 3 bases, with 0 bases of the junction left unmatched. Germline CDR1 and CDR2: MNHEY and SMNVEV (reference sequence).

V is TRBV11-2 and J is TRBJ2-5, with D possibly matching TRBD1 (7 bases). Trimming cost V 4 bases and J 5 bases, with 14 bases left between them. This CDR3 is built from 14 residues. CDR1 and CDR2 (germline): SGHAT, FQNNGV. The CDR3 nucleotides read TGTGCCAGCAGCTCCGGTGCAGGGGGGGAGACCCAGTACTTC. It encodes CASSSGAGGETQYF. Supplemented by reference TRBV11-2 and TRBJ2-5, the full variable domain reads EAGVAQSPRYKIIEKRQSVAFWCNPISGHATLYWYQQILGQGPKLLIQFQNNGVVDDSQLPKDRFSAERLKGVDSTLKIQPAKLEDSAVYLCASSSGAGGETQYFGPGTRLLVL.